These 24 T cell receptor beta chains share one sample of origin, sequenced in a study of cytomegalovirus exposure and HLA in healthy donors. PCR primers comprised 60 Vbeta and 13 Jbeta primers. Generated by immunoSEQ multiplex PCR, the TCRdb table keeps only in-frame clones and is missing some. The data hold under 200,000 clones, with over 70% observed a single time. Sequencing was performed on PBMCs. The receptors stem from a middle-aged man in good health and CMV-seropositive.

The CDR3 sequence: CASSQVGADTQYF. The CDR3 nucleotides are TGCGCCAGCAGCCAAGTCGGGGCAGATACGCAGTATTTT. V gene TRBV4-1 combines with J gene TRBJ2-3, with D perhaps TRBD2 (5 bases). Trimming removed 1 base from V and 4 bases from J, with 6 bases in between. Germline V lookup: CDR1 MGHRA, CDR2 YSYEKL. The CDR3 totals 13 residues.

This chain uses TRBV6-1 with TRBJ1-3, with D perhaps matching TRBD1 (6 bases). Germline CDR1 is MNHNS and CDR2 is SASEGT. With 4 bases removed from V and 0 bases from J, the gap between germline ends came to 13 bases. The CDR3 spans 16 residues. CDR3 amino acids: CASSAGGRASGNTIYF. The CDR3 DNA reads TGTGCCAGCAGTGCTGGGGGCAGGGCCTCTGGAAACACCATATATTTT.

This chain uses TRBV7-6 with TRBJ2-7; weak D call: TRBD2 (5 bases). There are 15 residues in the CDR3. V was clipped by 2 bases and J by 2 bases, with 13 bases between them. Germline values: CDR1 SGHVS, CDR2 FNYEAQ. Here the CDR3 reads CASSLSDRGAYEQYF. In DNA form, the CDR3 reads TGTGCCAGCAGCTTAAGTGATCGGGGAGCCTACGAGCAGTACTTC.

The chain uses TRBV7-9 and TRBJ2-1, with 8 bases that match TRBD2. CDR3 length: 15 residues. Trimming cost V 5 bases and J 2 bases; bases outside gene matches: 5. Germline values: CDR1 SEHNR, CDR2 FQNEAQ (reference sequence). CDR3 residues: CASSTTSGTYNEQFF. CDR3 DNA: TGTGCCAGCAGCACTACTAGCGGCACCTACAATGAGCAGTTCTTC.

Only a few counts were recorded for this clone. The chain employs TRBV7-3 and TRBJ2-3, with 10 positions matching TRBD1. The V segment lost 2 bases and the J segment 5 bases; nucleotides outside the gene matches: 7. This CDR3 region has 16 residues. Germline CDR1 SGHTA, CDR2 FQGTGA. CDR3 DNA: TGTGCCAGCAGCTTAGTCGGACAGGGGGGGGGAGATACGCAGTATTTT. This codes for CASSLVGQGGGDTQYF.

The chain has TRBV5-1 and TRBJ2-1, with 13 bases lining up with TRBD2. The CDR3 consists of 15 residues. The V gene end was trimmed by 4 bases and the J gene end by 8 bases; junction bases not matched to a gene: 6. Per the germline V gene, CDR1 is SGHRS and CDR2 is YFSETQ. CDR3 sequence (DNA): TGCGCCAGCAGCCTTAGGACTAGCGGGAGAGATGAGCAGTTCTTC. It specifies CASSLRTSGRDEQFF.

The CDR3 loop is CASQTAPNTEAFF. The CDR3 DNA reads as TGCGCCAGCCAGACAGCACCGAACACTGAAGCTTTCTTT. The chain has TRBV5-1 and TRBJ1-1; D possibly corresponds to TRBD1 (5 bases). This CDR3 has 13 amino acids. Germline CDR1 SGHRS, CDR2 YFSETQ. Trimming left V 7 bases short and J 1 base short, with 11 bases between.

This chain joins TRBV29-1 and TRBJ2-5; D is perhaps TRBD2 (7 bases). The CDR3 is made up of 13 amino acids. Trimming left V 4 bases short and J 7 bases short, with 16 bases between. Germline V gene sequence: CDR1 SQVTM, CDR2 ANQGSEA. This CDR3 is CSVVGGQLGTQYF. CDR3 coding DNA: TGCAGCGTTGTCGGGGGGCAGTTGGGGACCCAGTACTTC.

This chain connects TRBV7-8 to TRBJ2-1; a weak D match, TRBD1 (6 bases). Germline CDR1 reads SGHVS; CDR2 reads FQNEAQ. With 3 bases removed from V and 3 bases from J, the gap between germline ends came to 21 bases. This CDR3 spans 18 amino acids. In DNA, the CDR3 is TGTGCCAGCAGCTTTTCTCTAGTCCGGGACACACACTACAATGAGCAGTTCTTC. Its protein is CASSFSLVRDTHYNEQFF. Drawing the rest from reference TRBV7-8 and TRBJ2-1, the complete variable domain is GAGVSQSPRYKVAKRGQDVALRCDPISGHVSLFWYQQALGQGPEFLTYFQNEAQLDKSGLPSDRFFAERPEGSVSTLKIQRTQQEDSAVYLCASSFSLVRDTHYNEQFFGPGTRLTVL.

The V call is TRBV5-4, the J call TRBJ2-7, with a weak D call TRBD2 (6 bases). The germline V gene encodes CDR1 SGHNT and CDR2 YYREEE (reference sequence). There are 14 residues in the CDR3. Trimming cost V 4 bases and J 6 bases, with 17 bases left between them. CDR3 region: CASSTPGTLSEQYF. CDR3 nucleotide sequence: TGTGCCAGCAGCACCCCCGGGACTCTATCCGAGCAGTACTTC.

The chain uses TRBV7-7 and TRBJ2-3; 13 positions match TRBD2. The CDR3 is made up of 16 amino acids. Germline assignment: CDR1 SSHAT and CDR2 FNYEAQ (reference sequence). The V segment lost 5 bases and the J segment 5 bases; nucleotides outside the gene matches: 7. The CDR3 DNA sequence: TGTGCCAGCAGCCCGGGACTAGCGGGATCAGGAGATACGCAGTATTTT. Translated, it gives CASSPGLAGSGDTQYF.

This sequence joins TRBV29-1 and TRBJ2-3; TRBD1 aligns across 7 bases. Germline V CDR1 and CDR2: SQVTM, ANQGSEA. J lost 1 base, V lost 1 base, and 8 bases had no gene match. The CDR3 length is 16 residues. This CDR3 reads CSVEGGRGFGTDTQYF. The CDR3 coding sequence is TGCAGCGTTGAAGGAGGCAGGGGGTTCGGCACAGATACGCAGTATTTT.

V usage is TRBV4-1 and J usage is TRBJ2-1; D may be TRBD2 (6 bases). Trimming removed 1 base from V and 9 bases from J, with 7 bases in between. The germline V gene has CDR1 MGHRA and CDR2 YSYEKL. This CDR3 has 12 amino acids. As DNA, the CDR3 is TGCGCCAGCAGCCAAGTGGGAGGTGAGCAGTTCTTC. Its protein is CASSQVGGEQFF.

This clone was detected once. The chain links TRBV7-9 to TRBJ2-1; TRBD2 might be the D (5 bases). The V and J ends lost 5 bases and 10 bases respectively, with 18 bases between them. Germline CDR1 reads SEHNR; CDR2 reads FQNEAQ (reference sequence). There are 14 residues in the CDR3. DNA of the CDR3: TGTGCCAGCAGCACTAGTGTTCATCCCGGGGAGCAGTTCTTC. Translated, it gives CASSTSVHPGEQFF.

The chain couples TRBV9 to TRBJ1-1, with a weak D call TRBD1 (6 bases). Trimming pared 4 bases from V and 8 bases from J, leaving 18 bases between. In germline, CDR1 is SGDLS, CDR2 YYNGEE. The CDR3 is 14 amino acids. CDR3 bases: TGTGCCAGCAGCCTCAAGGTACAGGGTAAGGAAGCTTTCTTT. It codes for CASSLKVQGKEAFF.

This clone turned up a few times. The V and J genes are TRBV5-1 and TRBJ1-3; 7 positions match TRBD1. J gave up 0 bases and V 3 bases, and 6 bases lay outside the gene matches. Germline lookup yields CDR1 SGHRS and CDR2 YFSETQ. This CDR3 region has 16 residues. The CDR3 region has the DNA TGCGCCAGCAGCTCGAGACAGGGAAGCTCTGGAAACACCATATATTTT. Translation: CASSSRQGSSGNTIYF.

The sample holds one count of this clone. V and J are TRBV5-1 and TRBJ2-5; TRBD2 might be the D (5 bases). Between the trimmed V and J ends, which lost 1 base and 3 bases, there was a span of 13 bases. The CDR3 contains 15 residues. The V gene's germline CDR1 is SGHRS and CDR2 YFSETQ. The CDR3 nucleotides read TGCGCCAGCAGCTTGTTCGCTAGCTCCAAAGAGACCCAGTACTTC. This encodes CASSLFASSKETQYF.

The chain carries TRBV7-8 and TRBJ2-1, with 13 positions matching TRBD2. This CDR3 is 19 amino acids long. Germline assignment: CDR1 SGHVS and CDR2 FQNEAQ. The V and J ends lost 4 bases and 2 bases, in that order; junction bases with no gene match: 11. The CDR3 DNA reads TGTGCCAGCAGCTATGGACTAGCGGGAGTAGAGTACCCCTACAATGAGCAGTTCTTC. Translation gives CASSYGLAGVEYPYNEQFF. Full variable domain (rest looked up from reference TRBV7-8 and TRBJ2-1): GAGVSQSPRYKVAKRGQDVALRCDPISGHVSLFWYQQALGQGPEFLTYFQNEAQLDKSGLPSDRFFAERPEGSVSTLKIQRTQQEDSAVYLCASSYGLAGVEYPYNEQFFGPGTRLTVL.

The J gene is TRBJ1-5, the V gene TRBV6-1; 8 bases are a match to TRBD1. The CDR3 consists of 14 residues. V trimming: 2 bases; J trimming: 4 bases; junction bases outside the gene matches: 1. From germline, CDR1 is MNHNS and CDR2 SASEGT. CDR3 region: CASSERQGNQPQHF. The CDR3 DNA sequence: TGTGCCAGCAGTGAAAGACAGGGGAATCAGCCCCAGCATTTT.

The rearrangement uses TRBV11-1 and TRBJ2-1, with TRBD2 identical over 10 bases. The CDR3 extends over 16 amino acids. Germline lookup yields CDR1 SGHAT and CDR2 FQDESV (reference sequence). V lost 5 bases to trimming and J lost 8 bases; unmatched junction nucleotides: 12. This CDR3 is CASSPLPASGSYEQFF. The CDR3 bases are TGTGCCAGCAGCCCCCTGCCGGCTAGCGGGAGCTATGAGCAGTTCTTC.

The genes are TRBV5-4 and TRBJ2-1; 12 nucleotides line up with TRBD2. Germline CDR1 is SGHNT and CDR2 is YYREEE (reference sequence). CDR3 length: 15 amino acids. With 3 bases clipped from V and 8 bases from J, the junction kept 6 bases outside the gene matches. This chain's CDR3 is CASSSGLAGADEQFF. The CDR3 nucleotides are TGTGCCAGCAGCTCGGGACTAGCGGGTGCGGATGAGCAGTTCTTC.

V is TRBV5-6 and J is TRBJ2-5; 11 bases are shared with TRBD2. V shed 4 bases, J shed 2 bases, and the junction held 7 bases outside the gene matches. The length of the CDR3 is 16 residues. Germline loops: CDR1 SGHDT, CDR2 YYEEEE. The DNA of the CDR3 is TGTGCCAGCAGCCGTCTAGCGGGGGGAGAACAAGAGACCCAGTACTTC. Protein: CASSRLAGGEQETQYF.

The J gene is TRBJ2-3, the V gene TRBV18, with a tentative D call TRBD2 (6 bases). Germline-derived CDR1 and CDR2 are KGHSH and LQKENI. CDR3 length: 16 amino acids. Trimming took 1 base from V and 2 from J, leaving 13 bases between them. The CDR3 sequence: CASSPLLGLLTDTQYF. The CDR3 DNA reads TGTGCCAGCTCACCACTTCTAGGACTACTCACAGATACGCAGTATTTT.

The chain joins TRBV27 to TRBJ2-4, with no clear D. The ends were cut back, 5 bases at V and 0 bases at J, with 8 bases in the middle. The CDR3 contains 14 residues. Germline values: CDR1 MNHEY, CDR2 SMNVEV (reference sequence). The CDR3 sequence is CASSPQLAKNIQYF. CDR3 bases: TGTGCCAGCAGTCCCCAATTAGCCAAAAACATTCAGTACTTC.